This T cell receptor beta chain originates from a study of T cells in Graves' hyperthyroidism and ophthalmopathy. Study information: Peripheral blood collection took place at initial diagnosis, before any treatment.

The CDR3 is 14 residues long. Per the germline V gene, CDR1 is MNHNS and CDR2 is SASEGT. The germline V and J ends were trimmed by 8 bases and 6 bases, with 17 bases remaining between them. There were TCR beta CDR3 regions amplified from RNA transcripts. An initial round of RT-PCR targeting the TCR CDR3 relied on the HTBI primer set. Each CDR3 protein is one row after TCRdb ran MiXCR on the multiplex PCR reads. The table has about 640,000 distinct CDR3 sequences, about a fifth seen once. With duration under 3 months, ophthalmopathy was active: Clinical Activity Score at least 3, NOSPECS at least 4. The rearrangement links TRBV6-1 to TRBJ2-1, with D possibly matching TRBD1 (6 bases). The receptor was isolated from a man aged 25 to 40 with Graves' ophthalmopathy. What was sequenced was blood. CDR3 loop: CASYARGRGNEQFF. DNA for the CDR3: TGTGCCAGCTACGCCAGGGGCCGCGGCAATGAGCAGTTCTTC.